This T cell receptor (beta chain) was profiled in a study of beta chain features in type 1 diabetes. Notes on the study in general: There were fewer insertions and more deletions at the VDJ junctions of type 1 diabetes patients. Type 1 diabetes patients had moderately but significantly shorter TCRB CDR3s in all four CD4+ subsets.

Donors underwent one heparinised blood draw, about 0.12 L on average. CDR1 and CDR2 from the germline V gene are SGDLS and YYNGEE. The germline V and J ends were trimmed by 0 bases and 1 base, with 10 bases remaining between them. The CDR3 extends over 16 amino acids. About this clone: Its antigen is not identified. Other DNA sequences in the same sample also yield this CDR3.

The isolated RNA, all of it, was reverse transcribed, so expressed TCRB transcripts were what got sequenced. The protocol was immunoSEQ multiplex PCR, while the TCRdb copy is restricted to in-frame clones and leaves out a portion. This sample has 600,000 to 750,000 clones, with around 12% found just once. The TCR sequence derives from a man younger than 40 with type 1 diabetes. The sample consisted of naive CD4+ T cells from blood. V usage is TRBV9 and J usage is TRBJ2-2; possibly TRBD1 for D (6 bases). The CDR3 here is CASSVASGENTGELFF. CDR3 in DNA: TGTGCCAGCAGCGTAGCGTCAGGGGAGAACACCGGGGAGCTGTTTTTT.